This is a list of T cell receptor beta chains from one sample in a study of blood T cell repertoires in COVID-19. Sequencing used immunoSEQ multiplex PCR; TCRdb keeps in-frame clones, though not all of them. The table shows approximately 140,000 clones, with about 85% occurring only once. Specimen: peripheral blood. The source is a human donor in a cohort sampled during active COVID-19. CDR3s include the opening cysteine and the closing phenylalanine or tryptophan. D genes are given only for firm matches. Part of the rows lack a size; the others show once, few, many or a class for expanded clones.

clone_size,v_call,j_call,d_call,cdr3_aa,cdr3_nt
-,TRBV29-1,TRBJ1-2,-,CSVDVGTTLRDMRYTF,TGCAGCGTTGATGTTGGGACAACCCTGAGGGATATGCGGTACACCTTC
-,TRBV28,TRBJ1-3,-,CASSPGGNTIYF,TGTGCCAGCAGCCCTGGGGGGAACACCATATATTTT
-,TRBV27,TRBJ2-3,TRBD2,CASSPSGLAGHTQYF,TGTGCCAGCAGTCCTTCGGGACTAGCGGGGCATACGCAGTATTTT
-,TRBV9,TRBJ2-1,-,CASSIGGPTYNEQFF,TGTGCCAGCAGTATCGGGGGGCCCACCTACAATGAGCAGTTCTTC
-,TRBV18,TRBJ1-4,TRBD1,CASSGGGAGEKLFF,TGTGCCAGCTCAGGAGGGGGCGCGGGTGAAAAACTGTTTTTT
-,TRBV28,TRBJ1-2,-,CASSFSTGRGGYTF,TGTGCCAGCAGTTTCTCGACAGGCCGTGGCGGCTACACCTTC
-,TRBV7-2,TRBJ1-6,-,CASSLGSSYNSPLHF,TGTGCCAGCAGCTTAGGCAGCTCCTATAATTCACCCCTCCACTTT
-,TRBV5-6,TRBJ2-4,TRBD1,CASSLGTGRTKNIQYF,TGTGCCAGCAGCTTGGGGACAGGGAGGACCAAAAACATTCAGTACTTC
-,TRBV29-1,TRBJ2-6,TRBD1,CSVGQGASGANVLTF,TGCAGCGTTGGACAGGGGGCGTCTGGGGCCAACGTCCTGACTTTC
-,TRBV18,TRBJ1-5,-,CASSLQAGQPQHF,TGTGCCAGCTCACTGCAGGCCGGTCAGCCCCAGCATTTT
-,TRBV6-5,TRBJ2-7,TRBD1,CASSYRGTGAYEQYF,TGTGCCAGCAGCTACCGCGGGACAGGGGCCTACGAGCAGTACTTC
few,TRBV10-3,TRBJ2-5,TRBD2,CAISGEGQETQYF,TGTGCCATCAGTGGGGAGGGTCAAGAGACCCAGTACTTC
-,TRBV6-5,TRBJ2-1,TRBD1,CASSWTGTGSDEQFF,TGTGCCAGCAGTTGGACCGGGACAGGGAGTGACGAGCAGTTCTTC
-,TRBV5-1,TRBJ1-2,TRBD1,CASRQDRVWHGYTF,TGCGCCAGCAGACAGGACAGGGTATGGCACGGCTACACCTTC
-,TRBV6-2/TRBV6-3,TRBJ1-1,-,CASSYRTEAFF,TGTGCCAGCAGTTACCGTACTGAAGCTTTCTTT
-,TRBV5-4,TRBJ2-4,TRBD2,CASSRSGERNIQYF,TGTGCCAGCAGCCGTAGCGGGGAGAGAAACATTCAGTACTTC
-,TRBV27,TRBJ2-7,-,CASSSNRVGYEQYF,TGTGCCAGCAGTTCAAACAGGGTGGGCTACGAGCAGTACTTC
few,TRBV18,TRBJ1-2,-,CASSLDRAGYTF,TGTGCCAGCTCCTTGGACAGAGCCGGCTACACCTTC
-,TRBV6-4,TRBJ2-1,TRBD1,CASSPTGTGANEQFF,TGTGCCAGCAGCCCCACCGGGACAGGGGCCAATGAGCAGTTCTTC
-,TRBV9,TRBJ2-3,-,CASSASPWGPDTQYF,TGTGCCAGCAGCGCATCCCCCTGGGGGCCAGATACGCAGTATTTT
-,TRBV9,TRBJ2-3,-,CASSATGADTQYF,TGTGCCAGCAGCGCTACGGGGGCAGATACGCAGTATTTT
-,TRBV11-3,TRBJ2-3,-,CASAVSTDTQYF,TGTGCCAGCGCGGTAAGCACAGATACGCAGTATTTT
once,TRBV7-2,TRBJ2-3,TRBD2,CASSLVMRGGTDTQYF,TGTGCCAGCAGCTTAGTGATGCGGGGGGGCACAGATACGCAGTATTTT